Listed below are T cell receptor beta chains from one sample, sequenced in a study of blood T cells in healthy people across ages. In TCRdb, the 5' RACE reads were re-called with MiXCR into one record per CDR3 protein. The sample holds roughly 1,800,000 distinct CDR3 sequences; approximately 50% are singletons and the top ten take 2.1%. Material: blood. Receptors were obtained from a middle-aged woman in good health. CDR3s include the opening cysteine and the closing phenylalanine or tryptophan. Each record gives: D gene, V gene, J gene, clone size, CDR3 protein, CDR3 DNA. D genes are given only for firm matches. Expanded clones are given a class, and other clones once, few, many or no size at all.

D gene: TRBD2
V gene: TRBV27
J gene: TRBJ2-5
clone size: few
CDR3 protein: CASSSRTSRVQETQYF
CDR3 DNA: TGTGCCAGCAGTTCCAGGACTAGCCGGGTCCAAGAGACCCAGTACTTC

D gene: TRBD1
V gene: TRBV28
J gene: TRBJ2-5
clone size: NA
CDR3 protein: CAMADRASSTQYF
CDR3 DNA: TGTGCCATGGCGGACAGGGCCAGTTCGACCCAGTACTTC

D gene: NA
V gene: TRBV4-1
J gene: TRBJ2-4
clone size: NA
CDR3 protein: CASSQDLRAPGEDIQYF
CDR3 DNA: TGCGCCAGCAGCCAAGATCTAAGGGCTCCGGGGGAGGACATTCAGTACTTC

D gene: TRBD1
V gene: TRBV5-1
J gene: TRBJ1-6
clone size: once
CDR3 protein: CASSEGTGKSYSPLHF
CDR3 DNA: TGCGCCAGCAGCGAAGGGACAGGCAAAAGTTACTCACCCCTCCACTTT

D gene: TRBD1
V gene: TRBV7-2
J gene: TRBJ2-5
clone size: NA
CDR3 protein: CASSPRVLNRGNEQYF
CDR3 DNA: TGTGCCAGCAGCCCCCGGGTTTTGAACAGGGGCAATGAGCAGTACTTC

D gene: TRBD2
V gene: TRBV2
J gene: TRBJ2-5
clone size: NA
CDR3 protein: CASRAGLQAIETQYF
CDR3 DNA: TGTGCCAGCAGAGCGGGACTACAGGCCATAGAGACCCAGTACTTC

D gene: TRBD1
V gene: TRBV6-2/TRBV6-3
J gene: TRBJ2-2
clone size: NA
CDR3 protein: CASSVSPGQTNTGELFF
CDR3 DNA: TGTGCCAGCAGTGTTAGTCCGGGACAGACTAACACCGGGGAGCTGTTTTTT

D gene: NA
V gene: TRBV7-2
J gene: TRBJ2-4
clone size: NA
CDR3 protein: CASSLGTYSYKQYF
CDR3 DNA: TGTGCCAGCAGCCTGGGGACCTATTCCTACAAGCAGTACTTC

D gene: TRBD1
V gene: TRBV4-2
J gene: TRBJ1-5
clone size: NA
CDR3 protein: CASSQTSGTGGLPQHF
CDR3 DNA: TGTGCCAGCAGCCAAACTTCCGGGACAGGGGGCCTGCCCCAGCATTTT

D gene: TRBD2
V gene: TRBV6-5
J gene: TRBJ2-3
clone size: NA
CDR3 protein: CTSRGRAGGSTDTQYF
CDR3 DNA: TGTACCAGCAGGGGACGAGCGGGGGGGTCCACAGATACGCAGTATTTT

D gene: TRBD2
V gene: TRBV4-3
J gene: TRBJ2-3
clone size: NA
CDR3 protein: CASSQAVASGGAARTDTQYF
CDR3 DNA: TGCGCCAGCAGCCAAGCGGTGGCTAGCGGGGGGGCCGCGCGCACAGATACGCAGTATTTT

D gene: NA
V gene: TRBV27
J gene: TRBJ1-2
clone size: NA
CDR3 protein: CASSPEGGAMGYGYTF
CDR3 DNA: TGTGCCAGCAGTCCTGAGGGGGGGGCGATGGGCTATGGCTACACCTTC

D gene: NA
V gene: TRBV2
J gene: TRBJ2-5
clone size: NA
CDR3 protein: CASSGTFRRETQYF
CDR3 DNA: TGTGCCAGCAGTGGGACTTTTCGAAGAGAGACCCAGTACTTC

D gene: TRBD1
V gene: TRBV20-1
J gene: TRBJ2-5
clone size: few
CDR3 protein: CSAKPGQGLSETQYF
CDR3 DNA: TGCAGTGCAAAGCCGGGACAGGGGTTGTCGGAGACCCAGTACTTC

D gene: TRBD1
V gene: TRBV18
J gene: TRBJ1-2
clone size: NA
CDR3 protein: CASSPGTGGTSNYGYTF
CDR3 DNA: TGTGCCAGCTCACCAGGGACAGGAGGAACTTCTAACTATGGCTACACCTTC

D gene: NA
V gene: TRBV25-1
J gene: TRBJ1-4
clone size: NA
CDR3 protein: CASSEYGGFNEKLFF
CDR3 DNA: TGTGCCAGCAGCGAATATGGAGGGTTTAATGAAAAACTGTTTTTT

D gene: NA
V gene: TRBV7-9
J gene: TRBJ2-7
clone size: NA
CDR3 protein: CASYLYRGGGGSYGQYF
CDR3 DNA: TGTGCCAGCTACCTATACCGCGGTGGCGGAGGGTCCTACGGGCAGTACTTC

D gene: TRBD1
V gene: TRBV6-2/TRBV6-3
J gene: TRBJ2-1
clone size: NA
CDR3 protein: CASSSTGPKNEQFF
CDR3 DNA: TGTGCCAGCAGTTCGACAGGGCCTAAGAATGAGCAGTTCTTC

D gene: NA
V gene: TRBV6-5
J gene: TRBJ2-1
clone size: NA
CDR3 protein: CASSPGATPLQFF
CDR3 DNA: TGTGCCAGCAGCCCCGGGGCTACGCCTCTGCAGTTCTTC

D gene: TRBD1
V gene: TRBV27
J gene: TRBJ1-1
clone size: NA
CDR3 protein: CASRPRGPTEAFF
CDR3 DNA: TGTGCCAGCCGGCCGAGGGGGCCCACTGAAGCTTTCTTT

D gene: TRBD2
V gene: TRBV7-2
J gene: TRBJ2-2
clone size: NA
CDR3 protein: CASSLIAGANTGELFF
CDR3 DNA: TGTGCCAGCAGCTTAATAGCGGGAGCTAACACCGGGGAGCTGTTTTTT

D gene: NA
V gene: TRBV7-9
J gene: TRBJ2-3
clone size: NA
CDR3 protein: CASTTGKRGTDTQYF
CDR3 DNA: TGTGCCAGCACCACCGGGAAGCGGGGCACAGATACGCAGTATTTT

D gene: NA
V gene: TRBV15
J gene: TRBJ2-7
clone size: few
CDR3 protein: CATSRDRFSYEQYF
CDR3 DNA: TGTGCCACCAGCAGAGACCGGTTCAGCTACGAGCAGTACTTC

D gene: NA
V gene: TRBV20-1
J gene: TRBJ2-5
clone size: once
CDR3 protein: CSATDLQESQYF
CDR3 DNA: TGCAGTGCTACGGACCTTCAAGAGTCCCAGTACTTC

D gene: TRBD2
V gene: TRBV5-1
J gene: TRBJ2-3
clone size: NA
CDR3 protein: CASSLLRTSGNTDTQYF
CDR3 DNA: TGCGCCAGCAGCTTACTCCGGACTAGCGGAAACACAGATACGCAGTATTTT

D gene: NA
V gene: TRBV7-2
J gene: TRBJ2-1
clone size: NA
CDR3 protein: CASSLVWGLRETQFF
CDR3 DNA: TGTGCCAGCAGCTTAGTTTGGGGTTTGCGAGAGACCCAGTTCTTC

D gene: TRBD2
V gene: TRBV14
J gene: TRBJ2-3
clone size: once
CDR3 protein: CASSQRARGRSDTQYF
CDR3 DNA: TGTGCCAGCAGCCAGCGGGCGCGGGGGAGGTCAGATACGCAGTATTTT

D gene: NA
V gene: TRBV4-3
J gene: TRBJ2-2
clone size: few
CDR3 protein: CASSQDIGPGELFF
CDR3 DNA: TGCGCCAGCAGCCAAGATATAGGGCCCGGGGAGCTGTTTTTT

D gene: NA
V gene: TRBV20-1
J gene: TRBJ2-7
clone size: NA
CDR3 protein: CSARDIFYEQYF
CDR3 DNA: TGCAGTGCTAGGGACATATTCTACGAGCAGTACTTC

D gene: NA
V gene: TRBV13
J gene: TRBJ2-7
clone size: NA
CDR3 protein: CASSLGIVGGSYEQYF
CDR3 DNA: TGTGCCAGCAGCTTAGGGATCGTTGGTGGCTCCTACGAGCAGTACTTC

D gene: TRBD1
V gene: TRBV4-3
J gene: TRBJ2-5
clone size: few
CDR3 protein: CASSQSVGQGQETQYF
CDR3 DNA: TGCGCCAGCAGCCAAAGTGTCGGACAGGGACAAGAGACCCAGTACTTC

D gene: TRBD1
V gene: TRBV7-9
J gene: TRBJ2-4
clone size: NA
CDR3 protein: CASSHPGLGDRAAKNIQYF
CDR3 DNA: TGTGCCAGCAGCCATCCGGGGCTAGGGGACAGGGCAGCCAAAAACATTCAGTACTTC

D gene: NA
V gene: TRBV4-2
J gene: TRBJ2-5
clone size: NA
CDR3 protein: CASSQGSDSSETQYF
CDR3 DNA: TGTGCCAGCAGCCAAGGTTCGGACAGTTCAGAGACCCAGTACTTC

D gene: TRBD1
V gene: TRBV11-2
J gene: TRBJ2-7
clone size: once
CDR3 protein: CASSYPGQGRFYEQYF
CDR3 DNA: TGTGCCAGCAGCTACCCGGGACAGGGGCGGTTCTACGAGCAGTACTTC

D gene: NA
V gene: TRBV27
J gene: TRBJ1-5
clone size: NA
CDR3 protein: CASSLAGARQPQHF
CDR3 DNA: TGTGCCAGCAGTTTAGCAGGGGCACGTCAGCCCCAGCATTTT

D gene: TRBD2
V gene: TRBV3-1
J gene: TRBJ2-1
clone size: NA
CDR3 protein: CASSHPWGGDPNEQFF
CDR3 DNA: TGTGCCAGCAGCCACCCCTGGGGGGGGGATCCCAATGAGCAGTTCTTC

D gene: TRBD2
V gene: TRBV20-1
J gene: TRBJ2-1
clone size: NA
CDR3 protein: CSAHSGGNEQFF
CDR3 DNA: TGCAGTGCCCATAGCGGGGGTAATGAGCAGTTCTTC